The clone carrying this T cell receptor beta chain was seen just once. Antigen specificity is unknown. This specimen belongs to a study of cytomegalovirus exposure and HLA in healthy donors. Primers: 60 Vbeta forward and 13 Jbeta reverse. Clones were read by immunoSEQ multiplex PCR, and TCRdb kept only the in-frame ones, dropping some. The sample records about 110,000 clones, about 76% being singletons. Trimming took 2 bases from V and 9 from J; bases not matched to a gene: 11. Germline V lookup: CDR1 SGHTA, CDR2 FQGTGA. The CDR3 has 16 amino acids. Study-wide findings and caveats: With high specificity and sensitivity, the classifier reportedly diagnosed cytomegalovirus status.

The chain links TRBV7-3 to TRBJ2-1, with 9 nucleotides matching TRBD2. The sequenced material came from PBMCs. This clonotype originated in a woman between 50 and 59 years old in good health and CMV-seropositive. CDR3 residues: CASSLGSASGAGEQFF. DNA of the CDR3: TGTGCCAGCAGCTTAGGTTCGGCTAGCGGGGCGGGTGAGCAGTTCTTC.